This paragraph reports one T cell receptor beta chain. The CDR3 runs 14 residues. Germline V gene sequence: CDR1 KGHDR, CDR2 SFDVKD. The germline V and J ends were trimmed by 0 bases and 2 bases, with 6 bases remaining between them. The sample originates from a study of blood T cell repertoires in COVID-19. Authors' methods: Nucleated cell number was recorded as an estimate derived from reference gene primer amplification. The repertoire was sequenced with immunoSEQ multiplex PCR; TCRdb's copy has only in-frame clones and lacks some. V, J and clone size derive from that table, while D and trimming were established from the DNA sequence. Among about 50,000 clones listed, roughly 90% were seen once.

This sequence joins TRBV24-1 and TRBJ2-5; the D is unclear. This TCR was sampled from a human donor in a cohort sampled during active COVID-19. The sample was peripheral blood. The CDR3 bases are TGTGCCACCAGTGATTTGGGGCAGCAAGAGACCCAGTACTTC. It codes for CATSDLGQQETQYF.